A selection of T cell receptor beta chains follows, all from one sample in a study of T cell responses to AZD1222 COVID-19 vaccine. Produced via immunoSEQ multiplex PCR; TCRdb's table is partial and in-frame only. The sample carries 100,000 to 150,000 clones, over 75% recorded once. This material consisted of peripheral blood, taken on day 0 of AZD1222 vaccination. These receptors all stem from an adult in good health. CDR3s include the opening cysteine and the closing phenylalanine or tryptophan. A D gene is named only where the DNA matches it firmly. Clone size, where shown, is once, few, many, or a class for clones that have expanded.

D	size	V	J	CDR3	DNA
.	.	TRBV11-3	TRBJ2-3	CASSLLYTDTQYF	TGTGCCAGCAGCTTATTGTACACAGATACGCAGTATTTT
TRBD2	.	TRBV29-1	TRBJ2-3	CSVGWTSGGPTDTQYF	TGCAGCGTCGGATGGACTAGCGGGGGACCCACAGATACGCAGTATTTT
.	.	TRBV5-4	TRBJ1-4	CASSFPFNEKLFF	TGTGCCAGCAGCTTTCCCTTTAATGAAAAACTGTTTTTT
TRBD1	once	TRBV3-1/TRBV3-2	TRBJ1-3	CASSTGDHSGNTIYF	TGTGCCAGCAGTACAGGGGACCACTCTGGAAACACCATATATTTT
.	.	TRBV19	TRBJ2-7	CASSKGVLTDYEQYF	TGTGCCAGTAGTAAGGGGGTACTGACGGACTACGAGCAGTACTTC
TRBD1	.	TRBV15	TRBJ1-6	CATSSRDRVHSPLHF	TGTGCCACCAGCAGCCGGGACAGGGTACATTCACCCCTCCACTTT
.	once	TRBV7-2	TRBJ2-7	CASSLGARVSSEQYF	TGTGCCAGCAGCTTAGGGGCCAGGGTGTCCAGCGAGCAGTACTTC
TRBD1	few	TRBV15	TRBJ1-2	CATSRRVTGDGYTF	TGTGCCACCAGCAGAAGGGTGACAGGGGATGGCTACACCTTC
TRBD1	.	TRBV7-2	TRBJ2-3	CASVHRGDTQYF	TGTGCCAGCGTTCACAGGGGAGATACGCAGTATTTT
TRBD2	.	TRBV27	TRBJ2-7	CASSSLGAGYAYEQYF	TGTGCCAGCAGTTCCTTAGGAGCGGGGTACGCCTACGAGCAGTACTTC
.	.	TRBV10-3	TRBJ2-7	CASRGTTATEGQYF	TGTGCCAGCCGAGGGACAACCGCCACCGAGGGGCAGTACTTC
.	.	TRBV10-1	TRBJ2-1	CASREAPTPGHGWDEQFF	TGCGCCAGCAGAGAGGCTCCGACGCCCGGACACGGTTGGGATGAGCAGTTCTTC
.	.	TRBV12-3/TRBV12-4	TRBJ2-7	CASSPRQTEQYF	TGTGCCAGCAGTCCGCGACAGACAGAGCAGTACTTC
.	.	TRBV9	TRBJ2-3	CASSVPPGQGSDTQYF	TGTGCCAGCAGCGTACCCCCCGGGCAGGGATCAGATACGCAGTATTTT
.	.	TRBV18	TRBJ2-2	CASSPSQGSGGELFF	TGTGCCAGCTCACCCTCACAGGGTTCGGGCGGGGAGCTGTTTTTT
.	.	TRBV9	TRBJ2-7	CASSVVLGGEQYF	TGTGCCAGCAGCGTAGTTCTCGGGGGCGAGCAGTACTTC
TRBD1	.	TRBV5-6	TRBJ2-7	CASSLSPTGGDEQYF	TGTGCCAGCAGCTTGTCCCCGACAGGGGGCGACGAGCAGTACTTC
.	.	TRBV3-1/TRBV3-2	TRBJ1-1	CASSQRWEAGEAFF	TGTGCCAGCAGCCAAAGATGGGAGGCGGGGGAAGCTTTCTTT